The next 20 T cell receptor beta chains were all read from a single sample in a study of cytomegalovirus exposure and HLA in healthy donors. Primers for the PCR totalled 60 Vbeta and 13 Jbeta. Generated by immunoSEQ multiplex PCR, the TCRdb table keeps only in-frame clones and is missing some. This sample lists 200,000 to 250,000 clones; its ten largest clones have more than 0.75%. Sequenced sample: PBMCs. The receptors shown here come from a woman aged 25 to 39 in good health and CMV-seropositive.

The chain is built from TRBV7-8 and TRBJ2-7, with 9 nucleotides matching TRBD1. Losses at the gene ends were 2 bases for V and 3 bases for J; bases not matched to a gene: 2. The CDR3 sequence is 14 residues long. Germline values: CDR1 SGHVS, CDR2 FQNEAQ. This CDR3 reads CASSLSGQGYEQYF. The CDR3 DNA reads as TGTGCCAGCAGCTTATCGGGACAGGGCTACGAGCAGTACTTC. Combining the CDR3 with reference TRBV7-8 and TRBJ2-7 gives the whole variable domain GAGVSQSPRYKVAKRGQDVALRCDPISGHVSLFWYQQALGQGPEFLTYFQNEAQLDKSGLPSDRFFAERPEGSVSTLKIQRTQQEDSAVYLCASSLSGQGYEQYFGPGTRLTVT.

The chain carries TRBV27 and TRBJ1-1; 9 bases agree with TRBD1. Germline V gene lookup returns CDR1 MNHEY and CDR2 SMNVEV (reference sequence). The trim removed 6 bases at V and 3 bases at J, leaving 11 bases unmatched. The CDR3 covers 16 residues. CDR3 protein: CASRSYSGQGDTEAFF. The CDR3 DNA is TGTGCCAGCAGGTCGTATTCGGGACAGGGAGACACTGAAGCTTTCTTT.

V gene TRBV6-5 combines with J gene TRBJ1-2; no firm D call. Trimming removed 2 bases at V and 5 bases at J, with 9 bases between. The CDR3 is made up of 13 amino acids. CDR1 MNHEY and CDR2 SVGAGI come from the germline V gene. The CDR3 spells CASSYGGGYGYTF. The DNA for the CDR3 is TGTGCCAGCAGTTACGGAGGAGGTTATGGCTACACCTTC.

The chain links TRBV30 to TRBJ1-2, with TRBD1 identical over 10 bases. Looked up from germline, CDR1 is GTSNPN and CDR2 is SVGIG (reference sequence). Unmatched junction bases numbered 7, after V lost 2 bases and J lost 1 base. The CDR3 extends over 16 amino acids. The CDR3 here is CAWSTGQGEVNYGYTF. DNA of the CDR3: TGTGCCTGGAGTACAGGACAGGGGGAAGTTAACTATGGCTACACCTTC.

The chain has TRBV30 and TRBJ1-2; no firm D call. Trimming stripped 3 bases from V and 8 bases from J, with 13 bases between. The length of the CDR3 is 12 residues. Germline V CDR1 and CDR2: GTSNPN, SVGIG (reference sequence). DNA of the CDR3: TGTGCCTGGAGCCTTGGGCCGCGAGGCTACACCTTC. This gives the protein CAWSLGPRGYTF.

The chain joins TRBV10-3 to TRBJ1-2; 9 bases map to TRBD1. The CDR3 loop spans 15 amino acids. Trimming removed 3 bases from V and 3 bases from J; junction bases left unmatched: 5. Germline V gene sequence: CDR1 ENHRY, CDR2 SYGVKD. The DNA for the CDR3 is TGTGCCATCAGTGATCCGGGACAGGGCGACTATGGCTACACCTTC. Amino acid sequence: CAISDPGQGDYGYTF.

The rearrangement uses TRBV18 and TRBJ2-1; 10 bases agree with TRBD2. The CDR3 consists of 15 residues. Trimming at V came to 3 bases and at J to 6 bases, leaving 5 bases not matched to a gene. Germline assignment: CDR1 KGHSH and CDR2 LQKENI. The CDR3 spells CASSPGSGRANEQFF. CDR3 DNA sequence: TGTGCCAGCTCACCGGGCAGCGGGAGGGCCAATGAGCAGTTCTTC.

This chain uses TRBV10-3 with TRBJ2-1, with 14 bases identical to TRBD2. There are 19 residues in the CDR3. Germline V gene data show CDR1 as ENHRY and CDR2 as SYGVKD. V gave up 3 bases and J gave up 0 bases; unmatched junction bases: 7. The CDR3 region is CAISDGTSGGRSSYNEQFF. The CDR3 DNA reads as TGTGCCATCAGTGATGGGACTAGCGGGGGCCGAAGCTCCTACAATGAGCAGTTCTTC.

The genes are TRBV7-8 and TRBJ2-7, with TRBD2 matching over 8 bases. The trim removed 0 bases at V and 4 bases at J, leaving 17 bases unmatched. CDR1 and CDR2 from the germline V gene are SGHVS and FQNEAQ. This CDR3 region has 19 residues. The CDR3 here is CASSLAGIKGLAGVYEQYF. The CDR3 DNA reads TGTGCCAGCAGCTTAGCAGGGATTAAGGGGCTAGCGGGTGTGTACGAGCAGTACTTC.

J is TRBJ1-6 and V is TRBV7-6; D gene uncertain. V was cut by 4 bases and J by 9 bases, with 7 bases left in between. The CDR3 covers 12 residues. CDR1 is SGHVS, CDR2 FNYEAQ, per germline. CDR3 coding DNA: TGTGCCAGCAGCTCCCTCGGTTCACCCCTCCACTTT. Translated: CASSSLGSPLHF.

The V and J genes are TRBV5-6 and TRBJ2-5; TRBD1 might be the D (5 bases). The DNA end favors TRBJ2-7, so the J call may be wrong. CDR3 length: 12 residues. Germline lookup yields CDR1 SGHDT and CDR2 YYEEEE. The CDR3 sequence: CASSYTGAEQYF. CDR3 in DNA: TGTGCCAGCAGTTACACAGGAGCCGAGCAGTACTTC.

This chain joins TRBV6-5 and TRBJ2-2, with D perhaps matching TRBD2 (6 bases). There are 16 residues in the CDR3. V was cut by 2 bases and J by 4 bases, with 14 bases left in between. Germline V gives CDR1 MNHEY, CDR2 SVGAGI. The chain's CDR3 is CASSYGGPQTTGELFF. The CDR3 region has the DNA TGTGCCAGCAGTTACGGAGGGCCCCAGACCACCGGGGAGCTGTTTTTT.

This chain uses TRBV2 with TRBJ2-4; maybe TRBD2 (7 bases). Germline assignment: CDR1 SNHLY and CDR2 FYNNEI. Deletions cut 4 bases from V and 4 bases from J, with 17 bases between. This CDR3 comprises 16 residues. The CDR3 is CASSVDPGGLKNIQYF. The DNA for the CDR3 is TGTGCCAGCAGTGTGGACCCGGGGGGCCTTAAAAACATTCAGTACTTC.

The chain uses TRBV5-4 and TRBJ2-7, with 10 bases matching TRBD1. Germline assignment: CDR1 SGHNT and CDR2 YYREEE (reference sequence). V shed 4 bases and J 12 bases; nucleotides not matched to a gene: 7. CDR3 length: 12 amino acids. The CDR3 DNA sequence: TGTGCCAGCAGCGACGGGACAGGGGCCGGGTACTTC. Its protein product is CASSDGTGAGYF.

This rearrangement joins TRBV7-8 to TRBJ2-3, with D tentatively TRBD2 (6 bases). The CDR3 runs to 13 residues. V was clipped by 8 bases and J by 4 bases, with 13 bases between them. Germline V lookup: CDR1 SGHVS, CDR2 FQNEAQ. The CDR3 DNA reads TGTGCCAGCGGCGGGACCTCCCCAGATACGCAGTATTTT. It codes for CASGGTSPDTQYF.

The rearrangement uses TRBV28 and TRBJ2-3, with 8 bases lining up with TRBD2. The CDR3 is made up of 14 amino acids. The V and J ends lost 6 bases and 5 bases, in that order; junction bases with no gene match: 7. CDR1 and CDR2 from the germline V gene are MDHEN and SYDVKM. The CDR3, as DNA: TGTGCCAGCAGAGACGGGGGGGCAAGAGATACGCAGTATTTT. It yields the protein CASRDGGARDTQYF.

V gene TRBV6-5 combines with J gene TRBJ2-6, with unresolved D. This CDR3 comprises 16 residues. V was cut by 0 bases and J by 0 bases, with 6 bases left in between. Germline CDR1 MNHEY, CDR2 SVGAGI. The CDR3 reads CASSYSWSSGANVLTF. The CDR3 DNA is TGTGCCAGCAGTTACTCGTGGAGCTCTGGGGCCAACGTCCTGACTTTC.

The rearrangement joins TRBV5-1 to TRBJ2-5; 9 bases align to TRBD1. The CDR3 length is 15 residues. Per the germline V gene, CDR1 is SGHRS and CDR2 is YFSETQ. After removal of 4 bases from V and 4 bases from J, the junction contained 8 bases not matched to a gene. The CDR3 bases are TGCGCCAGCAGCATCGGGACAGGGAAGGGAGAGACCCAGTACTTC. The encoded protein is CASSIGTGKGETQYF.

The genes are TRBV7-9 and TRBJ2-3; the D is unclear. This CDR3 region has 12 residues. The germline V gene encodes CDR1 SEHNR and CDR2 FQNEAQ (reference sequence). The V and J ends lost 3 bases and 4 bases respectively, with 5 bases between them. This chain's CDR3 is CASSFLSDTQYF. CDR3 nucleotide sequence: TGTGCCAGCAGCTTTTTATCAGATACGCAGTATTTT.

V and J are TRBV15 and TRBJ1-1, with D perhaps matching TRBD1 (5 bases). The V gene lost 1 base and the J gene lost 4 bases, with 13 bases spanning the gap. Germline loops: CDR1 LNHNV, CDR2 YYDKDF (reference sequence). The CDR3 totals 15 residues. The CDR3, as DNA: TGTGCCACCAGCAGAGGCCAGGGAGGCGGCACTGAAGCTTTCTTT. Its protein product is CATSRGQGGGTEAFF. The full variable domain, rest sourced from reference TRBV15 and TRBJ1-1, is DAMVIQNPRYQVTQFGKPVTLSCSQTLNHNVMYWYQQKSSQAPKLLFHYYDKDFNNEADTPDNFQSRRPNTSFCFLDIRSPGLGDTAMYLCATSRGQGGGTEAFFGQGTRLTVV.